Following are 20 T cell receptor beta chains from one sample sequenced in a study of shared clonotypes between healthy human individuals. Method: immunoSEQ multiplex PCR; TCRdb's copy keeps in-frame clones and lacks some. The top ten hold 0.5% to 0.6% of the sample, which has over 850,000 clones, approximately 80% seen once. Sequencing used memory CD4+ T cells from PBMCs. The subset: CD45RA-negative fraction. Receptor source: a man aged 18 to 29 in good health. Some clones in this sample may be carry-over from other donors' samples.

The V and J genes are TRBV5-1 and TRBJ2-7; either TRBD1 or TRBD2 may fit D (5 bases each). The CDR3 extends over 12 amino acids. CDR1 is SGHRS and CDR2 is YFSETQ in the germline V gene. Trimming removed 3 bases from V and 6 bases from J, with 10 bases in between. DNA of the CDR3: TGCGCCAGCAGCTATACGAGGGGCGAGCAGTACTTC. Protein: CASSYTRGEQYF.

The chain recombines TRBV6-1 with TRBJ2-1, with 8 bases identical to TRBD2. V lost 0 bases and J lost 1; bases outside the gene matches: 2. Germline CDR1 and CDR2: MNHNS and SASEGT. There are 16 residues in the CDR3. The CDR3 nucleotides read TGTGCCAGCAGTGAAGCTGGCGGGAGGTCCTACAATGAGCAGTTCTTC. Translating it yields CASSEAGGRSYNEQFF.

This clone was found a few times. V gene TRBV11-3 combines with J gene TRBJ2-7, with 11 bases lining up with TRBD1. Losses at the gene ends were 4 bases for V and 5 bases for J; bases not matched to a gene: 7. The germline V gene has CDR1 SGHNT and CDR2 YENEEA. CDR3 length: 15 residues. Here the CDR3 DNA reads TGTGCCAGCAGCTCATCCCGGGACAGGGGGGACGAGCAGTACTTC. Amino acids: CASSSSRDRGDEQYF. Full variable domain (missing parts from reference TRBV11-3 and TRBJ2-7): EAGVVQSPRYKIIEKKQPVAFWCNPISGHNTLYWYLQNLGQGPELLIRYENEEAVDDSQLPKDRFSAERLKGVDSTLKIQPAELGDSAVYLCASSSSRDRGDEQYFGPGTRLTVT.

The V call is TRBV19, the J call TRBJ2-1; no reliable D call. CDR3 length: 13 residues. Germline CDR1 reads LNHDA; CDR2 reads SQIVND (reference sequence). Trimming left V 6 bases short and J 9 bases short, with 15 bases between. Here the CDR3 DNA reads TGTGCCAGTAGCAACCTTCACTATGCTGAGCAGTTCTTC. Translation: CASSNLHYAEQFF. The variable domain in full, with the rest retrieved from reference TRBV19 and TRBJ2-1, is DGGITQSPKYLFRKEGQNVTLSCEQNLNHDAMYWYRQDPGQGLRLIYYSQIVNDFQKGDIAEGYSVSREKKESFPLTVTSAQKNPTAFYLCASSNLHYAEQFFGPGTRLTVL.

This sequence joins TRBV4-3 and TRBJ2-3; 8 positions match TRBD2. Per the germline V gene, CDR1 is LGHNA and CDR2 is YSLEER. J gave up 4 bases and V 0 bases, and 3 bases lay outside the gene matches. The CDR3 has 15 amino acids. CDR3 sequence reads: CASSQEGREADTQYF. The CDR3, as DNA: TGCGCCAGCAGCCAAGAGGGGCGGGAGGCAGATACGCAGTATTTT.

The chain combines TRBV9 with TRBJ2-1, with unresolved D. The CDR3 consists of 13 residues. The V end lost 3 bases, the J end lost 5 bases, and 9 bases lay between the germline ends. Germline values: CDR1 SGDLS, CDR2 YYNGEE. CDR3 sequence reads: CASSETNNNEQFF. DNA for the CDR3: TGTGCCAGCAGCGAAACCAACAACAATGAGCAGTTCTTC. The variable domain in full, completed from reference TRBV9 and TRBJ2-1, reads DSGVTQTPKHLITATGQRVTLRCSPRSGDLSVYWYQQSLDQGLQFLIQYYNGEERAKGNILERFSAQQFPDLHSELNLSSLELGDSALYFCASSETNNNEQFFGPGTRLTVL.

This chain uses TRBV18 with TRBJ2-7, with D perhaps TRBD1 or TRBD2 (5 bases each). V lost 5 bases and J 6 bases, leaving 17 bases between the germline ends. Looked up from germline, CDR1 is KGHSH and CDR2 is LQKENI. The CDR3 consists of 14 residues. The CDR3 region has the DNA TGTGCCAGCTCATCCATACGGGACGAGTCCGAGCAGTACTTC. It specifies CASSSIRDESEQYF.

This rearrangement joins TRBV9 to TRBJ2-2, with TRBD1 identical over 10 bases. With 3 bases clipped from V and 5 bases from J, the junction kept 7 bases outside the gene matches. The CDR3 has 16 residues. CDR1 SGDLS and CDR2 YYNGEE come from the germline V gene. This CDR3 reads CASSARDRGGTGELFF. The CDR3 DNA sequence: TGTGCCAGCAGCGCCCGGGACAGGGGCGGGACCGGGGAGCTGTTTTTT.

This chain links TRBV25-1 with TRBJ2-7; 14 bases fit TRBD2. Germline V gives CDR1 MGHDK, CDR2 SYGVNS. V gave up 1 base and J gave up 6 bases; unmatched junction bases: 5. The CDR3 sequence is 16 residues long. The CDR3 reads CASSEWTSGRPGEQYF. As DNA, the CDR3 is TGTGCCAGCAGTGAATGGACTAGCGGGAGGCCGGGCGAGCAGTACTTC.

This chain joins TRBV4-3 and TRBJ2-3; no clear D. The germline V and J ends were trimmed by 0 bases and 2 bases, with 18 bases remaining between them. The germline V gene has CDR1 LGHNA and CDR2 YSLEER. The CDR3 has 18 amino acids. The CDR3 sequence: CASSQDWRSRHPTDTQYF. CDR3 nucleotides: TGCGCCAGCAGCCAAGATTGGCGCTCGCGGCACCCCACAGATACGCAGTATTTT.

This CDR3 is CASSQDRFVYF. Here the CDR3 DNA reads TGTGCCAGCAGCCAAGATAGGTTCGTGTATTTT. V usage is TRBV28 and J usage is TRBJ2-3; no definite D call. The germline V gene has CDR1 MDHEN and CDR2 SYDVKM. The CDR3 totals 11 residues. Trimming cost V 6 bases and J 14 bases, with 15 bases left between them.

This clone appeared once. This chain uses TRBV5-1 with TRBJ1-3; D call uncertain. Germline V gives CDR1 SGHRS, CDR2 YFSETQ. Trimming took off 4 bases at V and 4 bases at J, with 15 bases between the two ends. This CDR3 spans 15 amino acids. The CDR3: CASSPGGVSGNTIYF. In DNA form, the CDR3 reads TGCGCCAGCAGCCCAGGCGGAGTATCGGGAAACACCATATATTTT.

The sample holds one count of this clone. The V call is TRBV9, the J call TRBJ2-4; no reliable D call. Trimming took 0 bases from V and 7 from J, leaving 17 bases between them. CDR3 length equals 16 residues. Germline V gives CDR1 SGDLS, CDR2 YYNGEE. The CDR3 loop is CASSVAPNPPVNIQYF. CDR3 bases: TGTGCCAGCAGCGTAGCTCCTAACCCGCCGGTTAACATTCAGTACTTC.

This clone was counted a few times. Different DNA sequences within this sample yield the same CDR3. CDR3 coding DNA: TGTGCCAGCAGTCTCCCGGGAGGTTCCACAGATACGCAGTATTTT. It codes for CASSLPGGSTDTQYF. The chain carries TRBV28 and TRBJ2-3; 7 nucleotides align to TRBD2. The CDR3 loop spans 15 amino acids. Unmatched junction bases numbered 7, after V lost 5 bases and J lost 2 bases. Germline loops: CDR1 MDHEN, CDR2 SYDVKM. The variable domain in full, completed from reference TRBV28 and TRBJ2-3, reads DVKVTQSSRYLVKRTGEKVFLECVQDMDHENMFWYRQDPGLGLRLIYFSYDVKMKEKGDIPEGYSVSREKKERFSLILESASTNQTSMYLCASSLPGGSTDTQYFGPGTRLTVL.

The chain uses TRBV11-3 and TRBJ2-1, with 9 bases lining up with TRBD2. CDR3 length: 15 residues. Germline trimming cut 4 bases from V and 5 bases from J; bases unmatched to any gene: 6. Germline CDR1 SGHNT, CDR2 YENEEA. The CDR3 region has the DNA TGTGCCAGCAGCTCCGGGACTAGCATCCACAATGAGCAGTTCTTC. Its protein product is CASSSGTSIHNEQFF.

This clone turned up a few times. The chain combines TRBV13 with TRBJ2-3, with no clear D. Germline V gene lookup returns CDR1 PRHDT and CDR2 FYEKMQ (reference sequence). Trimming cost V 4 bases and J 1 base, with 18 bases left between them. The CDR3 has 17 residues. The CDR3 DNA is TGTGCCAGCAGCTCTGTTGGCTTCCACCCTGGCACAGATACGCAGTATTTT. It translates to CASSSVGFHPGTDTQYF. The full variable domain, with the rest looked up from reference TRBV13 and TRBJ2-3, is AAGVIQSPRHLIKEKRETATLKCYPIPRHDTVYWYQQGPGQDPQFLISFYEKMQSDKGSIPDRFSAQQFSDYHSELNMSSLELGDSALYFCASSSVGFHPGTDTQYFGPGTRLTVL.

This sequence joins TRBV15 and TRBJ2-7, with D possibly TRBD1 on 5 matching bases. The CDR3 is made up of 15 amino acids. Germline loops: CDR1 LNHNV, CDR2 YYDKDF (reference sequence). V shed 0 bases and J shed 2 bases, with 11 bases lying between them. CDR3 protein: CATSRDSGFPYEQYF. CDR3 DNA: TGTGCCACCAGCAGAGATTCAGGGTTCCCCTACGAGCAGTACTTC.

The V gene is TRBV5-4, the J gene TRBJ2-2; D might be TRBD1 (6 bases). Germline lookup yields CDR1 SGHNT and CDR2 YYREEE (reference sequence). Trimming pared 4 bases from V and 0 bases from J, leaving 10 bases between. This CDR3 has 15 amino acids. DNA of the CDR3: TGTGCCAGCAGCACGGACAGTACGAACACCGGGGAGCTGTTTTTT. It specifies CASSTDSTNTGELFF.

This chain uses TRBV5-1 with TRBJ2-3; either TRBD1 or TRBD2 may fit D (5 bases each). CDR3 length: 13 residues. Germline V CDR1 and CDR2: SGHRS, YFSETQ. The V end lost 3 bases, the J end lost 5 bases, and 10 bases lay between the germline ends. The CDR3 bases are TGCGCCAGCAGCTGGGGACCCGGAGATACGCAGTATTTT. Translation gives CASSWGPGDTQYF. The full variable domain, rest sourced from reference TRBV5-1 and TRBJ2-3, is KAGVTQTPRYLIKTRGQQVTLSCSPISGHRSVSWYQQTPGQGLQFLFEYFSETQRNKGNFPGRFSGRQFSNSRSEMNVSTLELGDSALYLCASSWGPGDTQYFGPGTRLTVL.

Notes on this clone: In the same sample, other DNA sequences code for this CDR3. J is TRBJ2-5 and V is TRBV2, with 8 bases matching TRBD1. The CDR3 loop spans 14 amino acids. V lost 6 bases, J lost 2 bases, and 5 bases stayed unmatched. Germline V gene lookup returns CDR1 SNHLY and CDR2 FYNNEI. CDR3 sequence reads: CASRPGQGQETQYF. CDR3 coding DNA: TGTGCCAGCAGACCTGGACAGGGTCAAGAGACCCAGTACTTC.